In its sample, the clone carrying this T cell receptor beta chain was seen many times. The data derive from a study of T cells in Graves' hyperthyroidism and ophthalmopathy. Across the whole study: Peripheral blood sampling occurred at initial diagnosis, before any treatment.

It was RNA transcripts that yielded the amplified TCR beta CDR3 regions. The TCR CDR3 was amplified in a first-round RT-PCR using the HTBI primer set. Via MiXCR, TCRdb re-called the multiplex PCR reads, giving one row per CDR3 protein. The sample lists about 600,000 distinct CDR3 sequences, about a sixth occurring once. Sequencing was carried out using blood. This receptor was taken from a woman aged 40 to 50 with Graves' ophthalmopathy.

CDR3 bases: TGTGCCAGCAGCTCGAAGACAGGGACCACAGATACGCAGTATTTT. It translates to CASSSKTGTTDTQYF. The rearrangement uses TRBV11-3 and TRBJ2-3; TRBD1 aligns across 7 bases. Germline lookup yields CDR1 SGHNT and CDR2 YENEEA. There are 15 residues in the CDR3. With V trimmed by 4 bases and J by 2 bases, 6 bases remained unmatched.